The 27 T cell receptor beta chains below come from one sample, sequenced in a study of blood T cell repertoires in COVID-19. Sequenced by immunoSEQ multiplex PCR; TCRdb stores in-frame clones only, minus some. The sample gives fewer than 200,000 clones, 70% to 85% of which show up once; around 17% is in the top ten. The sample was PBMCs or T cells enriched from blood (not recorded which). The source is a woman between 70 and 85 years old in a cohort exposed to, infected with or recovered from COVID-19 (not recorded which).

This chain joins TRBV5-1 and TRBJ2-2; D perhaps matches TRBD2 (6 bases). This CDR3 is 15 amino acids long. The germline CDR1 and CDR2 sequences are SGHRS and YFSETQ. Trimming pared 5 bases from V and 6 bases from J, leaving 17 bases between. The CDR3 nucleotides read TGCGCCAGCAGTCTGGAGGGCAATCAGGCCGGGGAGCTGTTTTTT. Amino acids: CASSLEGNQAGELFF.

The rearrangement uses TRBV28 and TRBJ2-7; tentative D call: TRBD2 (6 bases). The V gene lost 2 bases and the J gene lost 0 bases, with 8 bases spanning the gap. The CDR3 extends over 14 amino acids. In germline, CDR1 is MDHEN, CDR2 SYDVKM. CDR3 sequence reads: CASSLDGSSYEQYF. CDR3 DNA sequence: TGTGCCAGCAGTTTAGACGGGAGCTCCTACGAGCAGTACTTC.

The genes are TRBV7-8 and TRBJ1-6; D is possibly TRBD1 (6 bases). With 4 bases removed from V and 9 bases from J, the gap between germline ends came to 7 bases. The CDR3 is made up of 12 amino acids. CDR1 and CDR2 (germline): SGHVS, FQNEAQ. As DNA, the CDR3 is TGTGCCAGCAGCTCCAGGGGTTCACCCCTCCACTTT. This encodes CASSSRGSPLHF.

The chain is built from TRBV24-1 and TRBJ2-7; 7 bases agree with TRBD1. CDR3 length: 16 residues. V lost 2 bases, J lost 2 bases, and 8 bases stayed unmatched. The germline CDR1 and CDR2 sequences are KGHDR and SFDVKD. The chain's CDR3 is CATSDSSVQGTYEQYF. The CDR3 nucleotides read TGTGCCACCAGTGATTCGTCCGTACAGGGGACCTACGAGCAGTACTTC.

This clone was picked up a small number of times. The chain joins TRBV27 to TRBJ2-2; no reliable D call. Trimming removed 2 bases from V and 1 base from J, with 8 bases in between. CDR3 length equals 15 residues. Germline lookup yields CDR1 MNHEY and CDR2 SMNVEV (reference sequence). This CDR3 is CASSLALRNTGELFF. CDR3 in DNA: TGTGCCAGCAGTTTAGCGCTACGGAACACCGGGGAGCTGTTTTTT.

The chain is built from TRBV9 and TRBJ2-1; a weak D match, TRBD2 (5 bases). The CDR3 length is 15 residues. With 4 bases removed from V and 0 bases from J, the gap between germline ends came to 11 bases. Germline V CDR1 and CDR2: SGDLS, YYNGEE. In DNA form, the CDR3 reads TGTGCCAGCAGCAGCCGGAGGAGCTCCTACAATGAGCAGTTCTTC. The encoded protein is CASSSRRSSYNEQFF.

The chain joins TRBV30 to TRBJ2-1; D is perhaps TRBD2 (5 bases). Germline CDR1 reads GTSNPN; CDR2 reads SVGIG (reference sequence). The V and J ends lost 4 bases and 5 bases respectively, with 12 bases between them. The CDR3 contains 13 residues. The CDR3 loop reads CAWNPQLDNEQFF. CDR3 nucleotide sequence: TGTGCCTGGAATCCTCAACTAGACAATGAGCAGTTCTTC. Looking up the rest from reference TRBV30 and TRBJ2-1 gives the full variable domain: SQTIHQWPATLVQPVGSPLSLECTVEGTSNPNLYWYRQAAGRGLQLLFYSVGIGQISSEVPQNLSASRPQDRQFILSSKKLLLSDSGFYLCAWNPQLDNEQFFGPGTRLTVL.

The chain uses TRBV5-5 and TRBJ2-1; D may be TRBD2 (7 bases). Trimming stripped 4 bases from V and 1 base from J, with 18 bases between. The germline gives CDR1 SGHKS, CDR2 YYEKEE (reference sequence). The CDR3 contains 17 residues. CDR3 region: CASSLGQPSGSYNEQFF. CDR3 sequence (DNA): TGTGCCAGCAGCCTAGGACAGCCTAGCGGTTCCTACAATGAGCAGTTCTTC.

This sequence joins TRBV7-9 and TRBJ1-1, with no clear D. Germline values: CDR1 SEHNR, CDR2 FQNEAQ (reference sequence). V was cut by 5 bases and J by 4 bases, with 11 bases left in between. The CDR3 extends over 13 amino acids. CDR3: CASSITRGTEAFF. The CDR3 DNA reads as TGTGCCAGCAGCATTACCCGGGGCACTGAAGCTTTCTTT.

The rearrangement uses TRBV10-3 and TRBJ2-1; 12 bases line up with TRBD2. J gave up 6 bases and V 10 bases, and 7 bases lay outside the gene matches. The CDR3 sequence is 14 residues long. CDR1 ENHRY and CDR2 SYGVKD come from the germline V gene. The CDR3 sequence: CATRLAGDLNEQFF. DNA of the CDR3: TGTGCCACCCGACTAGCGGGAGATCTCAATGAGCAGTTCTTC.

V gene TRBV2 combines with J gene TRBJ1-6; a possible D gene is TRBD1 (5 bases). CDR3 size: 14 residues. Between the trimmed V and J ends, which lost 11 bases and 0 bases, there was a span of 11 bases. The germline gives CDR1 SNHLY, CDR2 FYNNEI. The CDR3 nucleotides are TGTGCCGGACAACCTAGCTCCTATAATTCACCCCTCCACTTT. It translates to CAGQPSSYNSPLHF. Using reference TRBV2 and TRBJ1-6 for the parts outside the CDR3, the full variable domain is EPEVTQTPSHQVTQMGQEVILRCVPISNHLYFYWYRQILGQKVEFLVSFYNNEISEKSEIFDDQFSVERPDGSNFTLKIRSTKLEDSAMYFCAGQPSSYNSPLHFGNGTRLTVT.

The chain links TRBV11-3 to TRBJ1-1; 8 bases fit TRBD1. CDR3 length equals 15 residues. Germline-derived CDR1 and CDR2 are SGHNT and YENEEA. Trimming removed 5 bases from V and 4 bases from J; junction bases left unmatched: 9. DNA for the CDR3: TGTGCCAGCAGCCTTACAGGGGGATTCACCACTGAAGCTTTCTTT. It translates to CASSLTGGFTTEAFF. Drawing the rest from reference TRBV11-3 and TRBJ1-1, the complete variable domain is EAGVVQSPRYKIIEKKQPVAFWCNPISGHNTLYWYLQNLGQGPELLIRYENEEAVDDSQLPKDRFSAERLKGVDSTLKIQPAELGDSAVYLCASSLTGGFTTEAFFGQGTRLTVV.

This clone was observed a few times. The CDR3 nucleotides are TGTGCCAGCAGCCAAACGACTAAGAACTATGGCTACACCTTC. It encodes CASSQTTKNYGYTF. The chain employs TRBV14 and TRBJ1-2; D not resolved. The germline V gene encodes CDR1 SGHDN and CDR2 FVKESK. The CDR3 runs to 14 residues. V shed 2 bases and J shed 2 bases, with 9 bases lying between them.

The chain is built from TRBV4-3 and TRBJ1-4; possibly TRBD1 for D (5 bases). Deletions cut 1 base from V and 4 bases from J, with 22 bases between. The germline CDR1 and CDR2 sequences are LGHNA and YSLEER. The CDR3 is 19 residues long. CDR3 region: CASSQAGLRVGTYNEKLFF. In nucleotides, the CDR3 is TGCGCCAGCAGCCAAGCAGGTCTTAGGGTTGGGACTTATAATGAAAAACTGTTTTTT.

The CDR3 is CASTFQGLGQPQHF. CDR3 in DNA: TGTGCCAGTACTTTCCAGGGTTTGGGGCAGCCCCAGCATTTT. The chain couples TRBV19 to TRBJ1-5; possible D gene TRBD1, 5 bases. Germline values: CDR1 LNHDA, CDR2 SQIVND (reference sequence). Trimming took 7 bases from V and 7 from J, leaving 17 bases between them. This CDR3 contains 14 residues.

The J gene is TRBJ2-3, the V gene TRBV19; unclear D gene. V shed 6 bases and J shed 4 bases, with 14 bases lying between them. The CDR3 runs to 14 residues. CDR1 and CDR2 (germline): LNHDA, SQIVND (reference sequence). CDR3 bases: TGTGCCAGTAGCCCCTCCGGTCGTGCAGATACGCAGTATTTT. Its translation: CASSPSGRADTQYF. Using reference TRBV19 and TRBJ2-3 for the parts outside the CDR3, the full variable domain is DGGITQSPKYLFRKEGQNVTLSCEQNLNHDAMYWYRQDPGQGLRLIYYSQIVNDFQKGDIAEGYSVSREKKESFPLTVTSAQKNPTAFYLCASSPSGRADTQYFGPGTRLTVL.

This chain connects TRBV22-1 to TRBJ2-7; no DNA check was done on the table's D call, TRBD2. TRBV22-1 is a documented pseudogene. The length of the CDR3 is 13 residues. CDR3 amino acids: CPGSALKTLEQYF. The CDR3 nucleotides read TGTCCTGGGAGCGCACTTAAGACTCTCGAGCAGTACTTC.

This clone was seen a single time. The chain employs TRBV2 and TRBJ2-7; D unresolved. Germline V gives CDR1 SNHLY, CDR2 FYNNEI. This CDR3 is 14 amino acids long. V lost 2 bases and J lost 2, with 10 bases in between. The chain's CDR3 is CASSEFPRAYEQYF. The CDR3 bases are TGTGCCAGCAGTGAATTTCCTAGAGCCTACGAGCAGTACTTC.

The chain links TRBV5-4 to TRBJ2-3; no clear D. The CDR3 consists of 16 residues. Trimming cost V 2 bases and J 0 bases, with 13 bases left between them. The germline gives CDR1 SGHNT, CDR2 YYREEE (reference sequence). The CDR3 sequence is CASSLDESTSTDTQYF. The CDR3 nucleotides read TGTGCCAGCAGCTTAGATGAAAGTACTAGCACAGATACGCAGTATTTT.

This chain uses TRBV28 with TRBJ2-7; 9 bases agree with TRBD2. Germline V gene data show CDR1 as MDHEN and CDR2 as SYDVKM. Trimming removed 6 bases from V and 0 bases from J; junction bases left unmatched: 15. The CDR3 runs to 18 residues. Written as DNA, the CDR3 is TGTGCCAGCAGCCCCCGCCCAGGGCGGCGGGAGGGCTCCTACGAGCAGTACTTC. This gives the protein CASSPRPGRREGSYEQYF.

This clone showed up just a few times. The V gene is TRBV2, the J gene TRBJ1-2; TRBD1 agrees at 8 bases. Trimming cost V 4 bases and J 7 bases; bases outside gene matches: 11. Germline CDR1 and CDR2: SNHLY and FYNNEI. CDR3 size: 15 residues. The CDR3 coding sequence is TGTGCCAGCAGTGGGCCTGGTAGGACAGGGAGTGGCTACACCTTC. It codes for CASSGPGRTGSGYTF.

The V gene is TRBV6-2 or TRBV6-3, the J gene TRBJ1-5; D gene uncertain. V lost 3 bases, J lost 4 bases, and 4 bases lay in between. This CDR3 spans 12 amino acids. CDR1 and CDR2 (germline): MNHEY, SVGEGT. CDR3 in DNA: TGTGCCAGCAGTTATCTGAATCAGCCCCAGCATTTT. Amino acid sequence: CASSYLNQPQHF.

This chain uses TRBV7-3 with TRBJ2-3, with a weak D call TRBD1 (6 bases). The CDR3 has 13 amino acids. Between the trimmed V and J ends, which lost 5 bases and 4 bases, there was a span of 10 bases. The germline gives CDR1 SGHTA, CDR2 FQGTGA. DNA for the CDR3: TGTGCCAGCAGCCTGAAGGGGGCAGATACGCAGTATTTT. As protein: CASSLKGADTQYF.

The chain couples TRBV5-1 to TRBJ2-2; unclear D gene. CDR3 length equals 16 residues. V was pared by 0 bases and J by 3 bases, with 12 bases between. Germline CDR1 SGHRS, CDR2 YFSETQ. The CDR3 nucleotides are TGCGCCAGCAGCTTGGCCTGGGCCGAACACACCGGGGAGCTGTTTTTT. Amino acid sequence: CASSLAWAEHTGELFF.

The chain links TRBV6-6 to TRBJ1-2, with unresolved D. The CDR3 has 13 residues. V was clipped by 6 bases and J by 5 bases, with 13 bases between them. In germline, CDR1 is MNHNY, CDR2 SVGAGI (reference sequence). Here the CDR3 reads CASSPPGEYGYTF. DNA for the CDR3: TGTGCCAGCAGCCCCCCCGGAGAATATGGCTACACCTTC.

V and J are TRBV2 and TRBJ1-2; D is unclear. The CDR3 is 13 residues long. Trimming removed 8 bases from V and 0 bases from J, with 10 bases in between. Germline lookup yields CDR1 SNHLY and CDR2 FYNNEI. The chain's CDR3 is CASCAGSNYGYTF. DNA for the CDR3: TGTGCCAGCTGCGCGGGGTCTAACTATGGCTACACCTTC.

Comments on this clone: Its ends do not fully match the called genes, so a read error is possible. The rearrangement links TRBV7-2 to TRBJ2-1, with TRBD2 matching 10 bases. The length of the CDR3 is 14 residues. The germline V gene encodes CDR1 SGHTA and CDR2 FQGNSA. DNA for the CDR3: TGTGCCAGCAGCCAGGGTGGGGGAAGCGGGAGGGCCATCTTC. Translation: CASSQGGGSGRAIF. The whole variable domain, remainder taken from reference TRBV7-2 and TRBJ2-1, is GAGVSQSPSNKVTEKGKDVELRCDPISGHTALYWYRQSLGQGLEFLIYFQGNSAPDKSGLPSDRFSAERTGGSVSTLTIQRTQQEDSAVYLCASSQGGGSGRAIFGPGTRLTVL.